This TCR beta chain was sequenced during a study of early T cells in non-severe SARS-CoV-2 infection. The germline V gene encodes CDR1 MNHEY and CDR2 SMNVEV (reference sequence). The length of the CDR3 is 13 residues. Losses at the gene ends were 6 bases for V and 2 bases for J; bases not matched to a gene: 2. TCRdb fed the 5' RACE reads into MiXCR, producing one record per CDR3 protein. The sample contains approximately 69,000 distinct CDR3 sequences, 12% of which appear only once. This clonotype was observed many times. Source material: whole blood. This receptor was obtained from an adult who was a healthcare worker with PCR-confirmed SARS-CoV-2 infection or an uninfected control (not recorded which). The chain has TRBV27 and TRBJ1-1, with 8 positions matching TRBD1. The CDR3 DNA reads TGTGCCAGCAGGACAGGGGATAACACTGAAGCTTTCTTT. It translates to CASRTGDNTEAFF.